The source of this T cell receptor beta chain is a study of T cells after yellow fever vaccination. Study-level information: Fractions containing few cells were prepared with SMART-Seq v4 Ultra Low Input.

Findings and caveats of the study: A small proportion of clonotypes was detected in both the CD4 and CD8 compartments. Most clones from primary vaccination resurfaced after the booster (about 96% CD4, 88% CD8).

The V end was cut by 1 base, the J end by 8 bases, with 15 bases between. The CDR3 spans 15 residues. Germline V gene sequence: CDR1 SGHVS, CDR2 FQNEAQ. This clonotype was detected a few times. What it recognizes is unknown. Template switching by 5'RACE produced TCR cDNA, adding a universal primer site and UMIs. TCRdb fed the 5' RACE reads into MiXCR, producing one record per CDR3 protein. The sample lists roughly 260,000 distinct CDR3 sequences; 10% to 15% were seen once. The sample was CD4+ T cells sorted from PBMCs, taken 45 days after the yellow fever booster vaccination. This TCR came from a man aged 25 to 45 who received the YFV17D yellow fever vaccine. The V and J genes are TRBV7-8 and TRBJ2-1; maybe TRBD2 (6 bases). CDR3 in amino acids: CASSLEGTGTYEQFF. CDR3 nucleotides: TGTGCCAGCAGCTTAGAAGGGACTGGAACCTATGAGCAGTTCTTC.